This record covers a single T cell receptor beta chain. These data belong to a study of blood T cell repertoires in COVID-19. Whole-study context: The United States, Italy and Spain were the sources of the acute and convalescent COVID-19 samples. PBMCs, B-cell-depleted T cells, or T cells were the source of the cDNA or gDNA that made up the material.

As originally analysed: Cell counts per sample came from amplifying reference gene primers. Only in-frame clones appear in the TCRdb table, and some are missing; sequencing was by immunoSEQ multiplex PCR. V and J calls and clone size come straight from that table; D and trimming were deduced from the DNA. The repertoire holds around 250,000 clones, with about 86% as singletons. The CDR3 is 15 amino acids. Trimming took 4 bases from V and 1 from J; bases not matched to a gene: 7. The V gene's germline CDR1 is SQVTM and CDR2 ANQGSEA. This clonotype was sampled from a man in his fifties or sixties with acute or convalescent COVID-19. The sequencing input was peripheral blood. The V call is TRBV29-1, the J call TRBJ1-1; 9 bases map to TRBD1. CDR3 DNA sequence: TGCAGCGTTGCCCCACAGGGGGCGACGAACACTGAAGCTTTCTTT. Amino acids: CSVAPQGATNTEAFF.